This record covers a single T cell receptor (beta chain). Germline V gene data show CDR1 as SEHNR and CDR2 as FQNEAQ (reference sequence). V lost 7 bases, J lost 6 bases, and 4 bases stayed unmatched. This CDR3 is 13 amino acids long. These data belong to a study of blood T cell repertoires in COVID-19. About the study: COVID-19 samples from acute and convalescent phases originated in the United States, Italy and Spain. T cells, B-cell-depleted T cells, or PBMCs supplied cDNA or gDNA.

In the source study's methods: Nucleated cell counts were estimated from reference gene primer amplification. The data were produced by immunoSEQ multiplex PCR, yet TCRdb's version contains in-frame clones alone and is incomplete. V and J calls and clone size come straight from that table; D and trimming were deduced from the DNA. The profile shows fewer than 350,000 clones, more than 75% of them singletons. Sequencing was performed on peripheral blood. The TCR originated in a woman aged 45-60 years who had recovered from COVID-19. The gene calls are TRBV7-9 and TRBJ1-2, with 11 positions matching TRBD1. The CDR3, as DNA: TGTGCCAGCATACCGGGACAGGGGGATGGCTACACCTTC. Protein product: CASIPGQGDGYTF.